These 18 T cell receptor beta chains were sequenced from one sample in a study of blood T cells in healthy people across ages. A second roughly 7 to 12 cycle PCR used barcoded and J-beta primers. TCRdb used MiXCR to reprocess the 5' RACE reads, holding one entry per CDR3 protein. The sample lists over 1,500,000 distinct CDR3 sequences, around half occurring once. Sequencing was performed on blood. These receptors came from a woman aged 40 to 50 in good health.

The J gene is TRBJ1-4, the V gene TRBV12-3 or TRBV12-4; 7 bases fit TRBD1. The CDR3 runs to 16 residues. The V segment lost 3 bases and the J segment 3 bases; nucleotides outside the gene matches: 7. CDR3 sequence reads: CASSFQQTGSNEKLFF. The CDR3 bases are TGTGCCAGCAGTTTTCAACAGACAGGGTCTAATGAAAAACTGTTTTTT.

The rearrangement uses TRBV28 and TRBJ2-4; D may be TRBD2 (6 bases). Germline V gives CDR1 MDHEN, CDR2 SYDVKM. The CDR3 covers 14 residues. Trimming stripped 6 bases from V and 13 bases from J, with 22 bases between. CDR3 DNA sequence: TGTGCCAGCAGCCCATCATACAAGACGGGGGAGCAGTACTTC. Amino acid sequence: CASSPSYKTGEQYF.

This chain uses TRBV5-1 with TRBJ1-4; D is unresolved. The V gene's germline CDR1 is SGHRS and CDR2 YFSETQ. V was cut by 3 bases and J by 10 bases, with 10 bases left in between. The CDR3 is 12 residues long. The CDR3 DNA reads as TGCGCCAGCAGCTCGGACGATAGAAAACTGTTTTTT. It yields the protein CASSSDDRKLFF.

This chain uses TRBV7-2 with TRBJ2-5; weak D call: TRBD1 (6 bases). The J call is doubtful: the DNA matches TRBJ2-7 better. Germline V gene lookup returns CDR1 SGHTA and CDR2 FQGNSA. The CDR3 contains 14 residues. As DNA, the CDR3 is TGTGCCAGCAGCTTAGGGAAGGGGGCCTACGAGCAGTACTTC. Translation: CASSLGKGAYEQYF.

The chain uses TRBV7-2 and TRBJ2-3, with D unclear. The CDR3 loop spans 15 amino acids. Per the germline V gene, CDR1 is SGHTA and CDR2 is FQGNSA. Trimming removed 6 bases from V and 3 bases from J, with 16 bases in between. For the CDR3, the DNA is TGTGCCAGCAGGGCGGTAAACGTGGAGACAGATACGCAGTATTTT. It specifies CASRAVNVETDTQYF.

This clonotype was seen only a few times. This chain uses TRBV14 with TRBJ2-7, with 7 bases fitting TRBD2. The better agreement between TRBJ2-4 and the DNA end casts doubt on the J call. CDR3 size: 16 residues. The germline V gene has CDR1 SGHDN and CDR2 FVKESK. CDR3 DNA sequence: TGTGCCAGCAGCCATCTTGGGGGGGGAGGAAAAAACATTCAGTACTTC. This gives the protein CASSHLGGGGKNIQYF.

The chain's CDR3 is CSARAATGDRQYF. In DNA form, the CDR3 reads TGCAGTGCTAGGGCCGCGACAGGGGACCGTCAGTACTTC. The gene calls are TRBV20-1 and TRBJ2-4, with 8 nucleotides matching TRBD1. The CDR3 totals 13 residues. Per the germline V gene, CDR1 is DFQATT and CDR2 is SNEGSKA (reference sequence). V lost 3 bases, J lost 12 bases, and 10 bases stayed unmatched.

V is TRBV28 and J is TRBJ1-1, with 7 bases aligning to TRBD1. CDR3 length equals 14 residues. The V and J ends lost 7 bases and 1 base, in that order; junction bases with no gene match: 6. The germline CDR1 and CDR2 sequences are MDHEN and SYDVKM. The DNA of the CDR3 is TGTGCCAGCACTACAGGGGCCCCGAACACTGAAGCTTTCTTT. As protein: CASTTGAPNTEAFF. The whole variable domain, remainder taken from reference TRBV28 and TRBJ1-1, is DVKVTQSSRYLVKRTGEKVFLECVQDMDHENMFWYRQDPGLGLRLIYFSYDVKMKEKGDIPEGYSVSREKKERFSLILESASTNQTSMYLCASTTGAPNTEAFFGQGTRLTVV.

This chain links TRBV6-2 or TRBV6-3 with TRBJ1-5, with D uncertain. The CDR3 totals 14 residues. V lost 7 bases and J lost 8, with 18 bases in between. Germline CDR1 and CDR2: MNHEY and SVGEGT. The CDR3: CASNQAPTVKPQHF. The CDR3 coding sequence is TGTGCCAGCAACCAAGCCCCCACTGTCAAGCCCCAGCATTTT.

A remark on this clonotype: This sequence may be a read error, since a much larger clone differs from it by one base. This chain uses TRBV7-2 with TRBJ2-1, with 11 bases identical to TRBD1. The end of the DNA is better explained by TRBJ2-7, so the J call may be wrong. The CDR3 consists of 14 residues. Germline CDR1 is SGHTA and CDR2 is FQGNSA. CDR3 nucleotide sequence: TGTGCCAGCAACCCCACCGGGACAGGGGGTGGGCAGTACTTC. Protein: CASNPTGTGGGQYF.

The chain recombines TRBV27 with TRBJ2-5; a possible D gene is TRBD1 (6 bases). Trimming shortened V by 0 bases and J by 1 base, and 15 bases separated the two germline ends. Germline CDR1 MNHEY, CDR2 SMNVEV (reference sequence). This CDR3 is 17 amino acids long. The CDR3 nucleotides are TGTGCCAGCAGTTTATCCGGGCGACAGGACGGCCAAGAGACCCAGTACTTC. Translated, it gives CASSLSGRQDGQETQYF.

This clonotype was recorded only once. This sequence joins TRBV4-3 and TRBJ1-1, with TRBD1 identical over 8 bases. The J segment lost 1 base and the V segment lost 0 bases, leaving 4 bases of the junction unmatched. Germline V gene lookup returns CDR1 LGHNA and CDR2 YSLEER. The CDR3 runs to 16 residues. The CDR3 DNA reads as TGCGCCAGCAGCCAAGATGTGGGACAGGAGAACACTGAAGCTTTCTTT. Translated, it gives CASSQDVGQENTEAFF.

The rearrangement uses TRBV12-3 or TRBV12-4 and TRBJ2-5; TRBD1 matches 7 bases. V dropped 6 bases and J dropped 4; count of bases not matched to a gene: 11. This CDR3 is built from 15 residues. The CDR3 sequence: CASSPGGPPAETQYF. CDR3 sequence (DNA): TGTGCCAGCAGCCCAGGGGGACCTCCAGCAGAGACCCAGTACTTC.

The J gene is TRBJ2-1, the V gene TRBV7-3, with D unclear. There are 14 residues in the CDR3. V dropped 2 bases and J dropped 4 bases, with 9 bases sitting between them. Germline assignment: CDR1 SGHTA and CDR2 FQGTGA. This chain's CDR3 is CASSLGVEYNEQFF. The CDR3 region has the DNA TGTGCCAGCAGCTTAGGGGTTGAGTACAATGAGCAGTTCTTC. Supplemented by reference TRBV7-3 and TRBJ2-1, the full variable domain reads GAGVSQTPSNKVTEKGKYVELRCDPISGHTALYWYRQSLGQGPEFLIYFQGTGAADDSGLPNDRFFAVRPEGSVSTLKIQRTERGDSAVYLCASSLGVEYNEQFFGPGTRLTVL.

This clonotype was recorded only once. The chain carries TRBV9 and TRBJ2-7; 7 bases map to TRBD1. The length of the CDR3 is 15 residues. Germline-derived CDR1 and CDR2 are SGDLS and YYNGEE. V was pared by 2 bases and J by 3 bases, with 8 bases of the junction left unmatched. CDR3: CASSVEGTDYYEQYF. Written as DNA, the CDR3 is TGTGCCAGCAGCGTGGAAGGGACAGACTACTACGAGCAGTACTTC.

This clonotype was seen more than once but under ten times. The chain carries TRBV7-9 and TRBJ2-7; D not resolved. The germline V and J ends were trimmed by 5 bases and 0 bases, with 14 bases remaining between them. CDR1 and CDR2 from the germline V gene are SEHNR and FQNEAQ (reference sequence). This CDR3 spans 15 amino acids. In DNA, the CDR3 is TGTGCCAGCAGCCCTCCACGACGGCCCTCCTACGAGCAGTACTTC. Encoded protein: CASSPPRRPSYEQYF.

The chain joins TRBV7-2 to TRBJ2-7, with unresolved D. CDR3 length: 13 amino acids. Germline V gene data show CDR1 as SGHTA and CDR2 as FQGNSA. V was clipped by 4 bases and J by 3 bases, with 10 bases between them. For the CDR3, the DNA is TGTGCCAGCAGCTCACTCTCCTACTACGAGCAGTACTTC. It translates to CASSSLSYYEQYF.

This clonotype occurred a few times. The chain joins TRBV5-1 to TRBJ2-5; D is ambiguous. V was trimmed by 1 base and J by 0 bases, leaving 7 bases between them. This CDR3 comprises 14 residues. Germline V gene data show CDR1 as SGHRS and CDR2 as YFSETQ. In DNA, the CDR3 is TGCGCCAGCAGCTTGATAGAAAACCAAGAGACCCAGTACTTC. It encodes CASSLIENQETQYF.